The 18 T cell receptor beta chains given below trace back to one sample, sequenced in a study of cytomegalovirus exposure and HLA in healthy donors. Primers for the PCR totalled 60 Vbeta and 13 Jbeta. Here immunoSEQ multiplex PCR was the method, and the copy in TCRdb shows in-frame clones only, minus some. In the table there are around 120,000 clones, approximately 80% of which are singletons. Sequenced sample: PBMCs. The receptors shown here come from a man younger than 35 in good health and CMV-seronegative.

Written as DNA, the CDR3 is TGCACCAGCAGCCAAACGGGGACTAGCGATTTGCGGGAAGCCAAAAACATTCAGTACTTC. The encoded protein is CTSSQTGTSDLREAKNIQYF. The gene calls are TRBV1 and TRBJ2-4; TRBD2 is the table's D call, not checked against the DNA. TRBV1 represents a pseudogene. CDR3 length: 20 residues.

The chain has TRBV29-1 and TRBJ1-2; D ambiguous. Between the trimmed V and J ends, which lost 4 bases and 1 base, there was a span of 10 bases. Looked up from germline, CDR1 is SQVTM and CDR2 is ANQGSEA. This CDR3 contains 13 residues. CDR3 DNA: TGCAGCGTTGTGACACCAGTTAACTATGGCTACACCTTC. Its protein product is CSVVTPVNYGYTF.

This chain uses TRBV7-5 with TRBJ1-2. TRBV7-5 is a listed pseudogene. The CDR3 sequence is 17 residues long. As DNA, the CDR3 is TGTGCCAGAAGCCCTCCCCCGGGGGGGGCCCCTATTTATGGCTACACCTTC. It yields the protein CARSPPPGGAPIYGYTF.

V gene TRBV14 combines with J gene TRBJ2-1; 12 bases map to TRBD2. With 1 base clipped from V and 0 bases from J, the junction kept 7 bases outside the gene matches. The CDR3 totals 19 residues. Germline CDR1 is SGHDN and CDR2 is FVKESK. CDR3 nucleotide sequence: TGTGCCAGCAGCCAAGTCGCACTAGCGGGGGGCATCTCCTACAATGAGCAGTTCTTC. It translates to CASSQVALAGGISYNEQFF.

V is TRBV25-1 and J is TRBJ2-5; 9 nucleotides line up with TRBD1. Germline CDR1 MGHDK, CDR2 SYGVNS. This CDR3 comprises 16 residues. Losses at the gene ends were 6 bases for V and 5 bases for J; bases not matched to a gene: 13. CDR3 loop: CASSKLSQGAHETQYF. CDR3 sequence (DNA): TGTGCCAGCAGCAAGCTCTCACAGGGGGCCCATGAGACCCAGTACTTC.

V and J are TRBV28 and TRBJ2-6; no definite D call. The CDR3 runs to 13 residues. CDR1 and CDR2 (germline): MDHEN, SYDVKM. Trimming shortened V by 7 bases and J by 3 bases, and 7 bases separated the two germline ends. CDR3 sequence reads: CASTLLGANVLTF. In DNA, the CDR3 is TGTGCCAGCACTCTCCTTGGGGCCAACGTCCTGACTTTC.

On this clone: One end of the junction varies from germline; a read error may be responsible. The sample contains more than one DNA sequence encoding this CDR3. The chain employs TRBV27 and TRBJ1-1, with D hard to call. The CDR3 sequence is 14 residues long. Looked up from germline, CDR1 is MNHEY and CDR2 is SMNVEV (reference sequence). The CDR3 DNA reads TGTGCCAGCAGACTCGGCCGAGGGATGACTGAAGCATTCTTT. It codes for CASRLGRGMTEAFF.

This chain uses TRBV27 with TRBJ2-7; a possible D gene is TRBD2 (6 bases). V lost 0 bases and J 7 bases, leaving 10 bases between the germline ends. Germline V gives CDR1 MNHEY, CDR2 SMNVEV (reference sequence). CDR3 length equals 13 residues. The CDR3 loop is CASSLSRDVEQYF. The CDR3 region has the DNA TGTGCCAGCAGTTTATCGCGGGACGTAGAGCAGTACTTC.

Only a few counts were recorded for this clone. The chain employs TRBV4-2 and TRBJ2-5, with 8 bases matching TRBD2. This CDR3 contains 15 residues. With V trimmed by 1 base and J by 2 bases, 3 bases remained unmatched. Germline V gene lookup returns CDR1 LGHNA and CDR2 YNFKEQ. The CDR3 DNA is TGTGCCAGCAGCCAAGTGGGCGGGGGGCAAGAGACCCAGTACTTC. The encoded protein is CASSQVGGGQETQYF.

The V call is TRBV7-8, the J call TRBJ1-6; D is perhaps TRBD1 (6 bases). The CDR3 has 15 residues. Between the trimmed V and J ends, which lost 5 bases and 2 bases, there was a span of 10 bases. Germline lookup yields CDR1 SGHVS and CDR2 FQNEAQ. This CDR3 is CASSPGQTYNSPLHF. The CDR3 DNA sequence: TGTGCCAGCAGCCCCGGACAGACCTATAATTCACCCCTCCACTTT.

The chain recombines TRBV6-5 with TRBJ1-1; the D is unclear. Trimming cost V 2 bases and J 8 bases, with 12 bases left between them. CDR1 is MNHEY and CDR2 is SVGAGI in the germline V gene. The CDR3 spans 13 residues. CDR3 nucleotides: TGTGCCAGCAGTTACGTCTTTCCCCCCGAAGCTTTCTTT. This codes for CASSYVFPPEAFF.

CDR3 DNA sequence: TGTGCTAGTGGTACGGACGGTTGGGACACCAAGTACCCACAGAAACTGTTTTTT. Encoded protein: CASGTDGWDTKYPQKLFF. V gene TRBV12-5 combines with J gene TRBJ1-4; maybe TRBD1 (6 bases). Germline-derived CDR1 and CDR2 are LGHNT and FRNRAP. Trimming shortened V by 5 bases and J by 11 bases, and 30 bases separated the two germline ends. The length of the CDR3 is 18 residues.

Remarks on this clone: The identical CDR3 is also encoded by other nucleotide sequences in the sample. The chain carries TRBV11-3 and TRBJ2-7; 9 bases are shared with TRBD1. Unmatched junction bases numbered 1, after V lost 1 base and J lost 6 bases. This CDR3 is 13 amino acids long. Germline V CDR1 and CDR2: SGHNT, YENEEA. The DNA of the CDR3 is TGTGCCAGCAGCTTAGGGACAGGGGCCGAGCAGTACTTC. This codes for CASSLGTGAEQYF.

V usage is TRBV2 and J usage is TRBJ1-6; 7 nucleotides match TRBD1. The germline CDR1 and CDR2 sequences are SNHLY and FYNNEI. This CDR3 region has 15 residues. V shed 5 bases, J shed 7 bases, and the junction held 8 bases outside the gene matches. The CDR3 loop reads CASSPGQAANSPLHF. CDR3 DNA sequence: TGTGCCAGCAGTCCAGGACAGGCAGCCAATTCACCCCTCCACTTT.

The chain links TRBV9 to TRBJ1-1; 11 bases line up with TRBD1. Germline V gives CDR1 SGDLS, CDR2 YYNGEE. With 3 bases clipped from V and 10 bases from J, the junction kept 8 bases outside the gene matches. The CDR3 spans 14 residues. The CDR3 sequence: CASSEGDRGSRAFF. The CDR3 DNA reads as TGTGCCAGCAGCGAGGGGGACAGGGGGAGCCGAGCTTTCTTT.

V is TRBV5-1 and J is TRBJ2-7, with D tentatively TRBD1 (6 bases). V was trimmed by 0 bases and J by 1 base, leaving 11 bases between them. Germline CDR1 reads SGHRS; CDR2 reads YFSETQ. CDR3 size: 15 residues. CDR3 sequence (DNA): TGCGCCAGCAGCTTGGACAGGGATCAATCCTACGAGCAGTACTTC. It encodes CASSLDRDQSYEQYF.

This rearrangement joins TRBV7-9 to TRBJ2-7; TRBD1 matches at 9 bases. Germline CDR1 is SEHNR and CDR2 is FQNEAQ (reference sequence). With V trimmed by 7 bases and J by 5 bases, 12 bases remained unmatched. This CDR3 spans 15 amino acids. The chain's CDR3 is CASTDPGTGWNEQYF. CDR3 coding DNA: TGTGCCAGCACCGACCCCGGGACAGGGTGGAACGAGCAGTACTTC.

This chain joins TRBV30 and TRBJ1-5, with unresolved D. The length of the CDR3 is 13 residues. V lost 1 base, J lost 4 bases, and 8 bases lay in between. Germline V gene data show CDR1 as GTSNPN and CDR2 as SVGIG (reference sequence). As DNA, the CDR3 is TGTGCCTGGAGTGGGGCAGAAAATCAGCCCCAGCATTTT. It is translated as CAWSGAENQPQHF.